A selection of T cell receptor beta chains follows, all from one sample in a study of blood T cell repertoires in COVID-19. Data came from immunoSEQ multiplex PCR; TCRdb stores just in-frame clones and leaves some out. The profile shows about 20,000 clones, more than 65% of them singletons. The sequenced material came from peripheral blood. The receptor source for this set is an elderly man with acute or convalescent COVID-19. The CDR3 runs from the conserved cysteine through the conserved F or W. Each record gives: D gene, clone size, V gene, J gene, CDR3 DNA, CDR3 protein. A D gene is named only where the DNA matches it firmly. Clone size, where shown, is once, few, many, or a class for clones that have expanded.

>NA|NA|TRBV4-3|TRBJ2-2
TGCGCCAGCAGCCTACAAATCACCACCGGGGAGCTGTTTTTT
CASSLQITTGELFF
>NA|NA|TRBV6-5|TRBJ1-1
TGTGCCACCCGGGAACAGGGTTTGTACACTGAAGCTTTCTTT
CATREQGLYTEAFF
>NA|NA|TRBV7-9|TRBJ2-1
TGTGCCAGCAGCCCTGGGCGTTACAATGAGCAGTTCTTC
CASSPGRYNEQFF
>NA|few|TRBV28|TRBJ2-1
TGTGCCAGCAACGCCAGGACCTACAATGAGCAGTTCTTC
CASNARTYNEQFF
>NA|NA|TRBV24-1|TRBJ2-3
TGTGCCACCAGTGACCGGGACTTAGGCCCCGCCGATACGCAGTATTTT
CATSDRDLGPADTQYF
>NA|NA|TRBV6-1|TRBJ1-5
TGTGCCAGCAGTGAATTTGGGGGCGGCCAGCCCCAGCATTTT
CASSEFGGGQPQHF
>NA|NA|TRBV11-3|TRBJ2-1
TGTGCCAGCAGCTTTAGCGTAAGCTCCTACAATGAGCAGTTCTTC
CASSFSVSSYNEQFF
>NA|NA|TRBV29-1|TRBJ1-5
TGCAGCGGCGGAGGGATTGATCAGCCCCAGCATTTT
CSGGGIDQPQHF
>NA|NA|TRBV2|TRBJ1-6
TGTGCCAGCAGTGAAATCGGGAATTCACCCCTCCACTTT
CASSEIGNSPLHF
>NA|NA|TRBV3-1/TRBV3-2|TRBJ1-5
TGTGCCAGCAGCCAAGAATCCCAGGGTCAGCCCCAGCATTTT
CASSQESQGQPQHF
>TRBD2|NA|TRBV7-9|TRBJ2-7
TGTGCCAGCAGCCTGCGGACTAGCGCCAACGAGCAGTACTTC
CASSLRTSANEQYF
>TRBD2|NA|TRBV6-5|TRBJ2-1
TGTGCCAGCAGTCCTAGCGGGAGGGCCAAGAATGAGCAGTTCTTC
CASSPSGRAKNEQFF
>NA|NA|TRBV4-1|TRBJ1-4
TGCGCCAGCAGCCAAGATCCCCTCTTCCTCGGGGGTGAAAAACTGTTTTTT
CASSQDPLFLGGEKLFF
>TRBD1|NA|TRBV19|TRBJ1-1
TGTGCCAGTAGTAAAGGGACAGGTTCTATGAACACTGAAGCTTTCTTT
CASSKGTGSMNTEAFF
>TRBD2|few|TRBV7-9|TRBJ2-1
TGTGCCAGCAGCTTAAGCCAGGGGTCTGCTAGCGGGAGTTTGCGTGAGCAGTTCTTC
CASSLSQGSASGSLREQFF
>TRBD2|NA|TRBV19|TRBJ2-5
TGTGCCAGTGCACCGACGGCGGGAGGGTCCCAAGAGACCCAGTACTTC
CASAPTAGGSQETQYF
>NA|NA|TRBV7-2|TRBJ2-1
TGTGCCAGCAGCTTAGCCCAGGGCAGGGATGAGCAGTTCTTC
CASSLAQGRDEQFF
>TRBD2|NA|TRBV14|TRBJ2-1
TGTGCCAGCAGCCCACCCCCCCCCGGGACTAGTTTTTCTAGGTCCTACAATGAGCAGTTCTTC
CASSPPPPGTSFSRSYNEQFF
>NA|few|TRBV2|TRBJ1-4
TGTGCCAGCAGTTTGGACAGAGAAAAACTGTTTTTT
CASSLDREKLFF
>TRBD1|NA|TRBV6-5|TRBJ1-2
TGTGCCACCGAGAGGGGGCAGTCTGGCTACACCTTC
CATERGQSGYTF
>NA|few|TRBV6-5|TRBJ2-3
TGTGCCAGCAGCCCCGTCCAAGCCTTAGATACGCAGTATTTT
CASSPVQALDTQYF
>TRBD1|NA|TRBV28|TRBJ2-2
TGTGCCAGCAGGTGGACAGGGAACACCGGGGAGCTGTTTTTT
CASRWTGNTGELFF
>NA|NA|TRBV7-8|TRBJ2-3
TGTGCCAGCAGCTTAAACAGGGAGACAGATACGCAGTATTTT
CASSLNRETDTQYF
>TRBD1|NA|TRBV5-6|TRBJ1-4
TGTGCCAGCAGCTACGGGACAGCCACAACTAATGAAAAACTGTTTTTT
CASSYGTATTNEKLFF
>NA|NA|TRBV7-2|TRBJ1-2
TGTGCCAGCAGCTCTACGACGGGACTTAACTATGGCTACACCTTC
CASSSTTGLNYGYTF
>NA|NA|TRBV7-8|TRBJ2-7
TGTGCCAGCAGCGCCACAGCCACCTTCTCCTACGAGCAGTACTTC
CASSATATFSYEQYF
>TRBD1|NA|TRBV6-5|TRBJ1-5
TGTGCCAGCAGATCCGGACAGGGCAATCAGCCCCAGCATTTT
CASRSGQGNQPQHF
>NA|medium-sized|TRBV3-1/TRBV3-2|TRBJ2-1
TGTGCCAGCAGCAGTACTAATGAGCAGTTCTTC
CASSSTNEQFF
>TRBD2|NA|TRBV7-9|TRBJ2-5
TGTGCCAGCAGCTTCCCATCCGGGACTAGCCAAGAGACCCAGTACTTC
CASSFPSGTSQETQYF
>NA|NA|TRBV7-2|TRBJ2-7
TGTGCCAGCAGCTCCCAGGGTAGCGGAGGAGGGCTCGAGCAGTACTTC
CASSSQGSGGGLEQYF
>TRBD2|hyperexpanded|TRBV7-3|TRBJ2-3
TGTGCCAGCAGCCGACTAGCGCAAAACACAGATACGCAGTATTTT
CASSRLAQNTDTQYF
>NA|NA|TRBV21-1|TRBJ2-4
TGTGCCAGCAGCAAAGGATTAAGAGGGGACAGGGCAAACATTCAGTACTTC
CASSKGLRGDRANIQYF
>TRBD1|NA|TRBV4-1|TRBJ1-2
TGCGCCAGCAGCCCTGTGGGACAGGGGGCGCGTAAGGGTGGCTACACCTTC
CASSPVGQGARKGGYTF
>NA|NA|TRBV6-5|TRBJ1-3
TGTGCCAGCAGTTACTCCAAGACAGGAGGAAACACCATATATTTT
CASSYSKTGGNTIYF
>TRBD2|NA|TRBV9|TRBJ2-3
TGTGCCAGCAGCGTAGGGGAGGGACTAGGGGATACGCAGTATTTT
CASSVGEGLGDTQYF
>NA|NA|TRBV5-1|TRBJ1-1
TGCGCCAGCAGCGAGCAGGGTACGAACACTGAAGCTTTCTTT
CASSEQGTNTEAFF
>TRBD1|NA|TRBV19|TRBJ1-1
TGTGCCAGTAGTGGGACAGGGGGGGGTACTGAAGCTTTCTTT
CASSGTGGGTEAFF
>TRBD2|NA|TRBV9|TRBJ2-3
TGTGCCAGCAGCGGGATCCTAGCGGGAGGGGCAGATACGCAGTATTTT
CASSGILAGGADTQYF
>TRBD1|NA|TRBV27|TRBJ1-6
TGTGCCAGCAGCCTTTGGGGACAGAGTTTTAATTCACCCCTCCACTTT
CASSLWGQSFNSPLHF
>TRBD2|NA|TRBV5-1|TRBJ2-2
TGCGCCAGCCGGGGGGTGGCGGACACCGGGGAGCTGTTTTTT
CASRGVADTGELFF
>NA|NA|TRBV28|TRBJ1-3
TGTGCCAGCAGTTTCAGATCCAGGGCTAGAAACACCATATATTTT
CASSFRSRARNTIYF
>NA|NA|TRBV29-1|TRBJ2-1
TGCAGCGTTGATAGGGGAACCTACAATGAGCAGTTCTTC
CSVDRGTYNEQFF
>TRBD1|NA|TRBV5-1|TRBJ2-1
TGCGCCAGCAGCTTACTGCAGGGGGCCTATGAGCAGTTCTTC
CASSLLQGAYEQFF
>NA|NA|TRBV11-2|TRBJ2-3
TGTGCCAGCAGCTTCCAGGGGGATACGCAGTATTTT
CASSFQGDTQYF
>NA|NA|TRBV5-6|TRBJ1-3
TGTGCCAGCAGCTTTTTCATCCGGGGAGGTATCCCTGGAAACACCATATATTTT
CASSFFIRGGIPGNTIYF
>NA|NA|TRBV7-2|TRBJ1-1
TGTGCCAGCAGCCCGGGTTCCAACACTGAAGCTTTCTTT
CASSPGSNTEAFF
>NA|NA|TRBV7-2|TRBJ2-7
TGTGCCAGCAGGACGGGAACAAAGTCGCACGAGCAGTACTTC
CASRTGTKSHEQYF
>TRBD2|NA|TRBV5-5|TRBJ2-1
TGTGCCAGCAGCTTGGGACTAGCGGTGTACAATGAGCAGTTCTTC
CASSLGLAVYNEQFF
>NA|once|TRBV15|TRBJ1-5
TGTGCCACCAGCTCTAGTTCACAGGAGAATCAGCCCCAGCATTTT
CATSSSSQENQPQHF
>NA|once|TRBV21-1|TRBJ2-5
TGTGCCAGCAGCTCCCGACTAGCGGGAGGGCCTCTGGGTCGAGAGACCCAGTACTTC
CASSSRLAGGPLGRETQYF
>NA|once|TRBV28|TRBJ1-5
TGTGCCAGCAGTTTGTTGACTCCCGGGAGCAATCAGCCCCAGCATTTT
CASSLLTPGSNQPQHF
>TRBD2|NA|TRBV9|TRBJ2-3
TGTGCCAGCAGCCCAAGCTCTGGGGGAGGGCGGGAGACAGATACGCAGTATTTT
CASSPSSGGGRETDTQYF
>NA|NA|TRBV5-4|TRBJ2-1
TGTGCCAGCAGCCGGCCCGGGACTGCGAACAATGAGCAGTTCTTC
CASSRPGTANNEQFF